This paragraph covers one T cell receptor beta chain sequence. The CDR3 covers 15 residues. V shed 5 bases and J 5 bases; nucleotides not matched to a gene: 6. Per germline, CDR1 SGHVS and CDR2 FQNEAQ. This specimen comes from a study of blood T cell repertoires in COVID-19. The overall study: There were acute and convalescent COVID-19 samples, and they came from the United States, Italy and Spain. PBMCs, B-cell-depleted T cells, or T cells were the source of the cDNA or gDNA that made up the material.

As originally analysed: Estimated nucleated cell counts came from reference gene primer amplification. Sequencing used immunoSEQ multiplex PCR; TCRdb keeps in-frame clones, though not all of them. The DNA gave D and trimming, while V, J and clone size come from that table. The table includes about 400,000 clones, approximately 86% detected once. The sequence was collected from a human donor in a cohort sampled during active COVID-19. The specimen was peripheral blood. The rearrangement joins TRBV7-8 to TRBJ1-6; 7 bases fit TRBD1. DNA of the CDR3: TGTGCCAGCAGCACAACCGGGACAGATAATTCACCCCTCCACTTT. This encodes CASSTTGTDNSPLHF.